This T cell receptor beta chain was sequenced for a study of T cells after posttransplantation cyclophosphamide. Study conclusions and caveats: Donor-recipient repertoire similarity was low at 1-2 months, rising over year one. Skin or GI-infiltrating T cells shared few TRB sequences with blood.

Germline V lookup: CDR1 KGHSH, CDR2 LQKENI. V lost 6 bases, J lost 3 bases, and 15 bases lay in between. The CDR3 spans 15 residues. Of note for this clone: Antigen: not known.

Produced via immunoSEQ multiplex PCR; TCRdb's table is partial and in-frame only. The sample includes 15,000 to 17,000 clones, 80% to 85% of them seen just once. Sampled 1 year posttransplant, controls received myeloablative marrow transplants, methotrexate and a calcineurin inhibitor. The sequences come from PBMCs, collected less than 400 days after allogeneic stem cell transplant with calcineurin inhibitor and methotrexate. The J gene is TRBJ1-5, the V gene TRBV18; TRBD1 is a possible D gene (5 bases). The source of this sequence is a male patient younger than 35 who received an allogeneic stem cell transplant from a related donor, was CMV-positive, and had no GVHD. The T cells may come from the graft donor. The CDR3 spells CASSRGLHDNQPQHF. The DNA for the CDR3 is TGTGCCAGCTCGCGGGGCCTTCATGACAATCAGCCCCAGCATTTT.